These 23 T cell receptor beta chains originate from one sample sequenced in a study of cytomegalovirus exposure and HLA in healthy donors. The PCR had 60 Vbeta and 13 Jbeta primers. Profiled with immunoSEQ multiplex PCR; TCRdb holds only in-frame clones, not every one. The sample consists of 150,000 or so clones, 70% of them appearing once. The sequencing input was PBMCs. The receptors derive from a woman in her sixties in good health and CMV-seropositive.

The chain couples TRBV6-5 to TRBJ1-5; D remains unclear. Looked up from germline, CDR1 is MNHEY and CDR2 is SVGAGI. Deletions cut 0 bases from V and 5 bases from J, with 8 bases between. The CDR3 loop spans 14 amino acids. The CDR3 spells CASSYSGSHQPQHF. The CDR3 DNA reads as TGTGCCAGCAGTTACTCTGGCTCACATCAGCCCCAGCATTTT.

The chain employs TRBV30 and TRBJ2-7, with D possibly being TRBD1 (6 bases). Germline lookup yields CDR1 GTSNPN and CDR2 SVGIG (reference sequence). The CDR3 is made up of 14 amino acids. V was trimmed by 4 bases and J by 2 bases, leaving 15 bases between them. The CDR3: CAWTFTGNTYEQYF. CDR3 in DNA: TGTGCCTGGACCTTTACAGGGAACACCTACGAGCAGTACTTC.

The chain combines TRBV15 with TRBJ2-1; 8 bases are shared with TRBD2. This CDR3 has 13 residues. The ends lost 5 bases at V and 7 bases at J; junction bases unmatched: 4. Germline CDR1 is LNHNV and CDR2 is YYDKDF (reference sequence). CDR3: CATSLGLANEQFF. The DNA of the CDR3 is TGTGCCACCAGCTTAGGACTAGCTAATGAGCAGTTCTTC.

V usage is TRBV10-3 and J usage is TRBJ2-1; 9 bases align to TRBD2. Germline V gives CDR1 ENHRY, CDR2 SYGVKD. The CDR3 is 15 amino acids. V shed 3 bases, J shed 0 bases, and the junction held 0 bases outside the gene matches. CDR3 protein: CAISDSGSSYNEQFF. CDR3 in DNA: TGTGCCATCAGTGATAGCGGGAGCTCCTACAATGAGCAGTTCTTC.

The chain employs TRBV7-2 and TRBJ1-5; the D is unclear. Per the germline V gene, CDR1 is SGHTA and CDR2 is FQGNSA. The CDR3 is made up of 13 amino acids. Trimming removed 5 bases at V and 3 bases at J, with 8 bases between. CDR3 residues: CASSPVINQPQHF. The CDR3 region has the DNA TGTGCCAGCAGCCCCGTAATCAATCAGCCCCAGCATTTT. Drawing the rest from reference TRBV7-2 and TRBJ1-5, the complete variable domain is GAGVSQSPSNKVTEKGKDVELRCDPISGHTALYWYRQSLGQGLEFLIYFQGNSAPDKSGLPSDRFSAERTGGSVSTLTIQRTQQEDSAVYLCASSPVINQPQHFGDGTRLSIL.

The CDR3 coding sequence is TGTGCCAGCAGTTTATGGGGTGCGGGGAGGGAGAGCAATCAGCCCCAGCATTTT. This codes for CASSLWGAGRESNQPQHF. The V and J genes are TRBV27 and TRBJ1-5; no definite D call. The V end was cut by 1 base, the J end by 1 base, with 17 bases between. CDR3 length equals 18 residues. Looked up from germline, CDR1 is MNHEY and CDR2 is SMNVEV (reference sequence).

The chain combines TRBV5-1 with TRBJ1-2; no firm D call. CDR3 length equals 14 residues. V lost 4 bases and J lost 0, with 10 bases in between. In germline, CDR1 is SGHRS, CDR2 YFSETQ. CDR3 in amino acids: CASSRESSNYGYTF. The CDR3, as DNA: TGCGCCAGCAGCAGGGAGAGTTCTAACTATGGCTACACCTTC.

This rearrangement joins TRBV20-1 to TRBJ1-5; D not resolved. CDR1 is DFQATT, CDR2 SNEGSKA, per germline (reference sequence). V was trimmed by 8 bases and J by 4 bases, leaving 6 bases between them. The CDR3 runs 10 residues. In nucleotides, the CDR3 is TGCAGTACCGGGAATCAGCCCCAGCATTTT. Residues: CSTGNQPQHF.

The table lists this clone with a few counts. This chain connects TRBV7-9 to TRBJ2-7; 8 bases align to TRBD2. The CDR3 runs 14 residues. Unmatched junction bases numbered 6, after V lost 5 bases and J lost 3 bases. Germline CDR1 SEHNR, CDR2 FQNEAQ (reference sequence). CDR3 DNA: TGTGCCAGCAGCCAAGCGGGAGTCGGCTACGAGCAGTACTTC. It encodes CASSQAGVGYEQYF.

The rearrangement uses TRBV7-9 and TRBJ2-1; 11 bases are a match to TRBD2. Germline assignment: CDR1 SEHNR and CDR2 FQNEAQ (reference sequence). There are 15 residues in the CDR3. The J segment lost 9 bases and the V segment lost 3 bases, leaving 7 bases of the junction unmatched. CDR3 DNA: TGTGCCAGCAGCTTTTCTAGCGGGAGGAAGCTTGAGCAGTTCTTC. Its protein is CASSFSSGRKLEQFF.

The rearrangement uses TRBV28 and TRBJ1-2; no clear D gene. CDR1 is MDHEN and CDR2 is SYDVKM in the germline V gene. Trimming removed 3 bases at V and 8 bases at J, with 13 bases between. This CDR3 region has 13 residues. The CDR3 DNA is TGTGCCAGCAGTTTTGCACGTGAGCCCGGCTACACCTTC. It translates to CASSFAREPGYTF.

The J gene is TRBJ1-3, the V gene TRBV2; 7 bases match TRBD1. The junction had 9 bases not matched to a gene; V was cut back by 7 bases and J by 3 bases. The length of the CDR3 is 15 residues. Germline V gives CDR1 SNHLY, CDR2 FYNNEI. CDR3 sequence reads: CASTVRQGGGNTIYF. The CDR3 DNA sequence: TGTGCCAGCACCGTAAGACAGGGCGGTGGAAACACCATATATTTT.

This sequence joins TRBV28 and TRBJ2-6; D is uncertain. The germline CDR1 and CDR2 sequences are MDHEN and SYDVKM. V was pared by 6 bases and J by 1 base, with 10 bases between. This CDR3 comprises 15 residues. In DNA form, the CDR3 reads TGTGCCAGCAGAAAAGAGGATTCTGGGGCCAACGTCCTGACTTTC. It encodes CASRKEDSGANVLTF.

The rearrangement uses TRBV5-4 and TRBJ2-7, with D perhaps TRBD2 (6 bases). Trimming took 4 bases from V and 3 from J, leaving 20 bases between them. Germline CDR1 reads SGHNT; CDR2 reads YYREEE (reference sequence). The CDR3 length is 16 residues. CDR3: CASSPAGGSVIYEQYF. The CDR3 region has the DNA TGTGCCAGCAGCCCCGCTGGGGGGAGTGTGATCTACGAGCAGTACTTC.

This clone was observed a handful of times. CDR3 sequence reads: CASRLGTGGTEAFF. In DNA, the CDR3 is TGTGCCAGTAGATTGGGGACAGGGGGCACTGAAGCTTTCTTT. The chain carries TRBV19 and TRBJ1-1; 11 bases align to TRBD1. Germline V gene lookup returns CDR1 LNHDA and CDR2 SQIVND (reference sequence). Trimming at V came to 6 bases and at J to 4 bases, leaving 4 bases not matched to a gene. The CDR3 is 14 amino acids.

V gene TRBV10-3 combines with J gene TRBJ1-3; D gene uncertain. V was clipped by 4 bases and J by 0 bases, with 10 bases between them. Germline V CDR1 and CDR2: ENHRY, SYGVKD. The CDR3 has 15 amino acids. The CDR3 sequence: CAISGQMISGNTIYF. The CDR3, as DNA: TGTGCCATCAGTGGCCAGATGATCTCTGGAAACACCATATATTTT.

This clone was picked up a small number of times. The sample has other DNA sequences that encode this CDR3 too. The rearrangement links TRBV6-1 to TRBJ1-1, with 8 nucleotides matching TRBD1. V was clipped by 0 bases and J by 8 bases; unmatched bases: 2. CDR3 length: 13 residues. Germline assignment: CDR1 MNHNS and CDR2 SASEGT. The CDR3 here is CASSEARTGEAFF. The CDR3, as DNA: TGTGCCAGCAGTGAAGCCCGGACAGGGGAAGCTTTCTTT.

This chain uses TRBV5-1 with TRBJ2-6, with no clear D. The CDR3 contains 15 residues. Germline V gene data show CDR1 as SGHRS and CDR2 as YFSETQ. Trimming shortened V by 4 bases and J by 4 bases, and 12 bases separated the two germline ends. CDR3 residues: CASSPSVSGANVLTF. The CDR3 bases are TGCGCCAGCAGCCCCTCGGTCTCCGGGGCCAACGTCCTGACTTTC. The full variable domain, with the rest looked up from reference TRBV5-1 and TRBJ2-6, is KAGVTQTPRYLIKTRGQQVTLSCSPISGHRSVSWYQQTPGQGLQFLFEYFSETQRNKGNFPGRFSGRQFSNSRSEMNVSTLELGDSALYLCASSPSVSGANVLTFGAGSRLTVL.

Concerning this clone: Other DNA sequences in the sample encode the same CDR3. This sequence joins TRBV20-1 and TRBJ1-2; the D gene is possibly TRBD1 (5 bases). This CDR3 region has 11 residues. Germline CDR1 reads DFQATT; CDR2 reads SNEGSKA (reference sequence). Trimming pared 1 base from V and 5 bases from J, leaving 5 bases between. CDR3 protein: CSARAGYGYTF. The CDR3 DNA follows: TGCAGTGCTAGAGCAGGGTATGGCTACACCTTC.

The V call is TRBV18, the J call TRBJ2-3, with D possibly being TRBD2 (5 bases). Trimming left V 3 bases short and J 1 base short, with 11 bases between. CDR3 size: 15 residues. Germline loops: CDR1 KGHSH, CDR2 LQKENI. CDR3: CASSPQRVGTDTQYF. In DNA form, the CDR3 reads TGTGCCAGCTCACCTCAGAGGGTTGGCACAGATACGCAGTATTTT. Filled out from reference TRBV18 and TRBJ2-3, the complete variable domain reads NAGVMQNPRHLVRRRGQEARLRCSPMKGHSHVYWYRQLPEEGLKFMVYLQKENIIDESGMPKERFSAEFPKEGPSILRIQQVVRGDSAAYFCASSPQRVGTDTQYFGPGTRLTVL.

The genes are TRBV4-1 and TRBJ1-2; tentative D call: TRBD1 (6 bases). The CDR3 consists of 14 residues. Deletions cut 0 bases from V and 4 bases from J, with 9 bases between. The germline V gene encodes CDR1 MGHRA and CDR2 YSYEKL. CDR3 residues: CASSQEGTPYGYTF. The CDR3 coding sequence is TGCGCCAGCAGCCAAGAGGGGACACCCTATGGCTACACCTTC.

J is TRBJ1-5 and V is TRBV29-1, with 9 positions matching TRBD1. Losses at the gene ends were 7 bases for V and 2 bases for J; bases not matched to a gene: 6. The germline V gene has CDR1 SQVTM and CDR2 ANQGSEA. The CDR3 runs 14 residues. The CDR3 spells CSAKTGGGNQPQHF. The DNA of the CDR3 is TGCAGCGCCAAGACAGGGGGAGGCAATCAGCCCCAGCATTTT. Combining the CDR3 with reference TRBV29-1 and TRBJ1-5 gives the whole variable domain SAVISQKPSRDICQRGTSLTIQCQVDSQVTMMFWYRQQPGQSLTLIATANQGSEATYESGFVIDKFPISRPNLTFSTLTVSNMSPEDSSIYLCSAKTGGGNQPQHFGDGTRLSIL.

The chain employs TRBV5-1 and TRBJ2-5; TRBD2 agrees at 12 bases. This CDR3 has 17 residues. The germline gives CDR1 SGHRS, CDR2 YFSETQ. V lost 0 bases and J lost 2; bases outside the gene matches: 5. The CDR3 nucleotides are TGCGCCAGCAGCTTGGCCCTAGCGGGAGGGCCTCAAGAGACCCAGTACTTC. It yields the protein CASSLALAGGPQETQYF.